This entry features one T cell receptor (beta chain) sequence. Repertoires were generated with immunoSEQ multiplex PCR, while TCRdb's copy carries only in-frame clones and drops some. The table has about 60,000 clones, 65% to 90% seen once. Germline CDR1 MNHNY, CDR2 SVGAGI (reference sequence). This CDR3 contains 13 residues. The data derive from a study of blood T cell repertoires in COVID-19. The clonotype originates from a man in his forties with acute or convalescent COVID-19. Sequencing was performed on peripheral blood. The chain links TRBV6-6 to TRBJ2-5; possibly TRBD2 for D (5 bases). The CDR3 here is CVTNRGAQETQYF. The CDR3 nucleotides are TGTGTTACAAACCGGGGAGCCCAAGAGACCCAGTACTTC.